Listed below are T cell receptor beta chains from one sample, sequenced in a study of T-cell memory formation after mild COVID-19. TCRdb re-called the 5' RACE reads with MiXCR, one entry per CDR3 protein. The repertoire consists of roughly 620,000 distinct CDR3 sequences, with more than 15% occurring once and the leading ten covering around 12%. The sequenced material came from PBMCs or a T cell subset sorted from them (not recorded which). These receptors were taken from an adult woman who had mild COVID-19 (a few samples of this study predate the infection). Cell type and time point are not known. The CDR3 runs from the conserved cysteine through the conserved F or W. The size of a clone is reported for some rows only, either as once, few or many, or as a class for expanded clones.

v_call	j_call	clone_size	cdr3_aa
TRBV25-1	TRBJ2-7	NA	CASSDPAGDSYEQYF
TRBV3-1	TRBJ2-3	few	CASSQDYRVADTQYF
TRBV20-1	TRBJ2-7	few	CSAREGNGPYEQYF
TRBV18	TRBJ1-1	NA	CASSPGQGAHTEAFF
TRBV7-9	TRBJ1-5	few	CASSLAFEGVRNQPQHF
TRBV2	TRBJ2-1	few	CATRGNSYNEQFF
TRBV12-3/TRBV12-4	TRBJ2-7	few	CASIPGGQFTYEQYF
TRBV7-2	TRBJ2-5	few	CASSHSGGSQETQYF
TRBV7-8	TRBJ2-5	NA	CASSLGLAGGGQETQYF
TRBV7-8	TRBJ2-3	NA	CASSLEIDTQYF
TRBV4-3	TRBJ1-2	NA	CASSQEAAGYGYTF
TRBV5-1	TRBJ1-2	NA	CASGGQGIDGYTF
TRBV5-1	TRBJ1-2	few	CASSLTGKLEGYTF
TRBV20-1	TRBJ1-2	few	CSARGGISNYGYTF
TRBV20-1	TRBJ2-3	many	CSAARGGTDTQYF
TRBV20-1	TRBJ2-1	NA	CSALLHGTGNLMGEQFF
TRBV7-9	TRBJ2-7	few	CASSPTDSPSGYPYEQYF
TRBV4-3	TRBJ2-1	NA	CASSQELAIAYNEQFF
TRBV7-9	TRBJ2-3	few	CASSLAPLEPDTQYF
TRBV24-1	TRBJ1-5	NA	CATSDGQGSQPQHF
TRBV20-1	TRBJ1-1	many	CSASGLNPGSEAFF
TRBV7-6	TRBJ2-2	NA	CASSLGGRVNTGELFF
TRBV7-6	TRBJ2-3	NA	CASSPGLAGPIF
TRBV9	TRBJ1-3	many	CASSVNTGFSGNTIYF
TRBV7-2	TRBJ1-5	few	CASSPGGTAGVNQPQHF
TRBV5-1	TRBJ2-7	NA	CASSLVGTEDF
TRBV6-5	TRBJ1-5	few	CASSYSQGSNQPQHF
TRBV5-1	TRBJ2-7	many	CASSLSSGYEQYF
TRBV10-3	TRBJ2-3	many	CAISESVLKRGRTDTQYF
TRBV18	TRBJ2-3	many	CASSPIAASTDTQYF
TRBV12-3/TRBV12-4	TRBJ1-1	NA	CASSLERGRDTEAFF
TRBV7-2	TRBJ2-3	NA	CASSLGGVAGSTDTQYF
TRBV29-1	TRBJ1-1	NA	CSVEDGFGPTEAFF
TRBV12-3/TRBV12-4	TRBJ2-3	NA	CASLTGQGGIYTQYF
TRBV12-3/TRBV12-4	TRBJ2-1	many	CASRWGDEQFF
TRBV2	TRBJ2-7	few	CASSETGVVSEQYF
TRBV7-2	TRBJ2-1	NA	CASSLGAGTPLISYNEQFF
TRBV2	TRBJ2-7	NA	CASIWGLHEQYF
TRBV12-3/TRBV12-4	TRBJ2-5	NA	CASSGPWGGRFQETQYF
TRBV18	TRBJ2-3	NA	CASSPPSGSTDTQYF
TRBV5-1	TRBJ1-3	few	CASSPDREGNTIYF
TRBV12-3/TRBV12-4	TRBJ2-3	few	CASSLGGTGADTQYF